The 13 T cell receptor beta chains given below trace back to one sample, sequenced in a study of blood T cell repertoires in COVID-19 (dated by TCRdb to between 2020 and 2021). The library came from the immunoSEQ multiplex PCR assay. Drawn from immuneACCESS, this table holds only the in-frame rearrangements with V and J called that TCRdb kept. Clones are partly lost; checked studies trace under half to an unresolved V gene and leave the rest unexplained. This sample is represented by roughly 250,000 clones; approximately 90% of them were singletons. The top ten hold about 2.5% of the sample. Source material: PBMCs or T cells enriched from blood (not recorded which). The receptors stem from a woman in her forties with acute COVID-19.

This rearrangement joins TRBV9 to TRBJ1-5; weak D call: TRBD1 (6 bases). The V gene's germline CDR1 is SGDLS and CDR2 YYNGEE. This CDR3 contains 15 residues. The V end lost 5 bases, the J end lost 0 bases, and 12 bases lay between the germline ends. For the CDR3, the DNA is TGTGCCAGCAGTGTACAGGGTCATAGCAATCAGCCCCAGCATTTT. Amino acids: CASSVQGHSNQPQHF.

This chain joins TRBV5-4 and TRBJ2-3; 7 bases fit TRBD2. The CDR3 loop spans 16 amino acids. V dropped 0 bases and J dropped 3; count of bases not matched to a gene: 7. The germline gives CDR1 SGHNT, CDR2 YYREEE (reference sequence). Written as DNA, the CDR3 is TGTGCCAGCAGCTTGGCTGGCGGGAGTAGGACAGATACGCAGTATTTT. Encoded protein: CASSLAGGSRTDTQYF.

The rearrangement uses TRBV19 and TRBJ2-6; D is possibly TRBD2 (5 bases). CDR3 length: 17 amino acids. Germline loops: CDR1 LNHDA, CDR2 SQIVND (reference sequence). V was shortened by 6 bases and J by 1 base, with 16 bases between the two germline ends. CDR3 loop: CASSPLILDSGANVLTF. The CDR3, as DNA: TGTGCCAGTAGCCCGCTAATACTAGATTCTGGGGCCAACGTCCTGACTTTC.

This chain connects TRBV11-1 to TRBJ2-3, with TRBD2 matching 10 bases. The CDR3 totals 16 residues. Trimming at V came to 1 base and at J to 4 bases, leaving 5 bases not matched to a gene. In germline, CDR1 is SGHAT, CDR2 FQDESV (reference sequence). The CDR3, as DNA: TGTGCCAGCAGCTTAGGTGGGACTAGCGTTCCAGATACGCAGTATTTT. This sequence encodes CASSLGGTSVPDTQYF.

This clone has more than one count but fewer than ten. The V and J genes are TRBV9 and TRBJ1-1, with TRBD1 identical over 7 bases. V lost 2 bases, J lost 4 bases, and 2 bases stayed unmatched. The CDR3 extends over 13 amino acids. Germline CDR1 SGDLS, CDR2 YYNGEE. The CDR3 DNA sequence: TGTGCCAGCAGCGTGACAGGGACCACTGAAGCTTTCTTT. Translated, it gives CASSVTGTTEAFF. Using reference TRBV9 and TRBJ1-1 for the parts outside the CDR3, the full variable domain is DSGVTQTPKHLITATGQRVTLRCSPRSGDLSVYWYQQSLDQGLQFLIQYYNGEERAKGNILERFSAQQFPDLHSELNLSSLELGDSALYFCASSVTGTTEAFFGQGTRLTVV.

This chain uses TRBV7-2 with TRBJ1-6, with TRBD1 matching 7 bases. The germline V gene encodes CDR1 SGHTA and CDR2 FQGNSA. The CDR3 has 15 residues. After removal of 1 base from V and 7 bases from J, the junction contained 4 bases not matched to a gene. The CDR3 protein is CASSLDRGGNSPLHF. For the CDR3, the DNA is TGTGCCAGCAGCTTAGACAGGGGTGGGAATTCACCCCTCCACTTT.

The chain employs TRBV15 and TRBJ1-4; D unresolved. V shed 2 bases and J shed 1 base, with 2 bases lying between them. The CDR3 spans 13 residues. Germline assignment: CDR1 LNHNV and CDR2 YYDKDF (reference sequence). The CDR3 here is CATSRQTNEKLFF. The CDR3 region has the DNA TGTGCCACCAGCAGACAAACTAATGAAAAACTGTTTTTT.

This clone showed up just once. The chain couples TRBV11-3 to TRBJ2-7, with TRBD2 matching over 9 bases. The germline V gene has CDR1 SGHNT and CDR2 YENEEA. Germline trimming cut 1 base from V and 3 bases from J; bases unmatched to any gene: 7. This CDR3 is built from 16 residues. CDR3 residues: CASSLARLAEGYEQYF. The CDR3 bases are TGTGCCAGCAGCTTAGCCCGACTAGCGGAGGGCTACGAGCAGTACTTC.

The chain recombines TRBV7-9 with TRBJ1-2, with a tentative D call TRBD1 (6 bases). Germline CDR1 SEHNR, CDR2 FQNEAQ (reference sequence). Trimming shortened V by 2 bases and J by 7 bases, and 11 bases separated the two germline ends. The CDR3 contains 13 residues. In DNA form, the CDR3 reads TGTGCCAGCAGCTTATCAGGGGCTGGTGGCTACACCTTC. Translating gives CASSLSGAGGYTF.

This clone was found a few times. This rearrangement joins TRBV5-8 to TRBJ2-3; 8 bases are a match to TRBD2. V dropped 1 base and J dropped 5; count of bases not matched to a gene: 6. CDR3 size: 15 residues. Germline CDR1 and CDR2: SGHTS and YDEGEE. The CDR3 spells CASSLSLAGQDTQYF. The CDR3 DNA reads TGTGCCAGCAGCTTGTCTCTAGCGGGTCAAGATACGCAGTATTTT.

The chain carries TRBV6-6 and TRBJ1-2; TRBD1 is a possible D gene (5 bases). The CDR3 runs to 19 residues. V lost 8 bases to trimming and J lost 3 bases, with 31 bases between them. CDR1 is MNHNY, CDR2 SVGAGI, per germline (reference sequence). In nucleotides, the CDR3 is TGTGCCAGCCGTCGAGACTCCGGGACTTCTGTGGGCCGATACTATGGCTACACCTTC. It yields the protein CASRRDSGTSVGRYYGYTF.

The chain couples TRBV27 to TRBJ2-7; 10 bases line up with TRBD2. The junction had 14 bases not matched to a gene; V was cut back by 5 bases and J by 7 bases. The CDR3 extends over 16 amino acids. Germline lookup yields CDR1 MNHEY and CDR2 SMNVEV (reference sequence). CDR3 in DNA: TGTGCCAGCAGTAGTCTTAAAAGCGGGGGGGCGCGGGAGCAGTACTTC. This codes for CASSSLKSGGAREQYF.

V gene TRBV7-3 combines with J gene TRBJ2-1, with 7 bases that match TRBD2. The trim removed 5 bases at V and 6 bases at J, leaving 13 bases unmatched. Germline CDR1 is SGHTA and CDR2 is FQGTGA. This CDR3 is 16 amino acids long. The CDR3 spells CASSPSGLAAINEQFF. CDR3 DNA sequence: TGTGCCAGCAGCCCCTCGGGGCTAGCGGCTATCAATGAGCAGTTCTTC.